This T cell receptor beta chain was captured in a study of OX40 agonist ivuxolimab in advanced cancers. Study-wide context: Treatment of patients was with ivuxolimab, an agonistic anti-OX40 (CD134) antibody.

Per germline, CDR1 SGHNT and CDR2 YYREEE (reference sequence). V lost 0 bases and J lost 6, with 16 bases in between. This CDR3 is built from 16 residues. TCRdb keeps only in-frame clones here, not all; method: immunoSEQ multiplex PCR. This sample has tens of thousands of clones, with more than 85% found just once. This sequence was found in an adult with an advanced solid tumor such as melanoma, head and neck, liver or kidney cancer. The rearrangement links TRBV5-4 to TRBJ2-1; possible D gene TRBD1, 6 bases. Source: CD4+ or CD8+ T cells sorted from blood, taken in a trial of the OX40 agonist ivuxolimab. The CDR3 region has the DNA TGTGCCAGCAGCTTGGCCGGAGCTCAAGGGGGCAATGAGCAGTTCTTC. This codes for CASSLAGAQGGNEQFF.